This T cell receptor beta chain is drawn from a study of CXCR3-negative and CXCR3-positive naive CD8 T cells. Study-wide findings and caveats: The TRBV-TRBJ usage of naive CXCR3-negative and CXCR3-positive cells was similar, but that of memory cells differed.

Worth noting for this clonotype: Its antigen is undetermined.

Carrying UMI labels, the TRB cDNA libraries were prepared through 5' RACE. TCRdb reworked the 5' RACE reads into one entry per CDR3 protein, no DNA. This table lists about 82,000 distinct CDR3 sequences. This CDR3 is built from 15 residues. Germline values: CDR1 MNHEY, CDR2 SVGAGI. The sequenced sample consisted of naive CXCR3- CD8+ T cells from blood. Subset here: CD45RO-CCR7+CD27+CD95- naive CD8+ T cells lacking CXCR3 (TNR3-). This clonotype was sampled from a human donor in good health. Some clones in this sample may be carry-over from other donors' samples. V and J are TRBV6-5 and TRBJ2-1; lacking DNA, the TRBD1 call made by TCRdb goes unchecked. CDR3 amino acids: CASSYSTGGGAWQFF.